Included here is one T cell receptor (beta chain) sequence, with context. Its antigen is still unknown. Base qualities were left out, and no much larger clone turns up one base away. This record belongs to a study of spatial heterogeneity in lung cancer (dated by TCRdb to about 2019). For the wider study: Donors were under 95 patients with early-stage, untreated non-small cell lung cancer from the lung TRACERx cohort. Follow-up PBMC samples were sequenced whenever the samples were available, and the median time to follow-up was around 24 months after resection. Beta-chain transcripts were consistently detected in greater numbers than alpha-chain transcripts, which likely reflected higher beta-chain transcript abundance. In the raw uncorrected reads, each unique combination of TCR and UMI appeared more than ten times on average. In non-small cell lung cancer, the study quantitatively compared TCR alpha and beta repertoires across several tumor regions, matched nontumor lung, and blood. Nonsynonymous mutation counts, determined by whole-exome sequencing of tumor tissue, were related to TCR repertoire features. At surgery, hundreds of tumor regions, around 64 matched nontumor lung samples and about 56 PBMC samples were TCR-sequenced for both alpha and beta chains. Overall study results and their limits: Only approximately 13 patients were included in comparisons of baseline and follow-up blood repertoires. Additional single-cell paired TCR alpha and beta sequencing was considered necessary to confirm, at a functional level, the hypothesis that regional TCRs recognize regional mutations. Ubiquitous expanded tumor TCRs were found in blood more often at tumor resection than at routine follow-up.

The CDR3 spans 14 residues, from the cysteine through the phenylalanine. Only CDR3 DNA is held: 42 bases, read in frame from base 1. Trimming costs V 6 bases and J 4 bases, and their ends lie 15 bases apart. CDR1 is given as SGHTA and CDR2 as FQGTGA, both from the germline V gene. The intended sense of this specimen's time point label: blood at routine non-recurrence follow-up after resection. Without any cell sorting, TCR sequencing was performed on whole RNA extracted either from tumor and nontumor lung tissue or from cryopreserved PBMC samples. Only patients with enough RNA available from two or more tumor regions were chosen for TCR sequencing. The library was built by means of 5' RACE. Instrument on record: NextSeq 500. To allow correction of PCR and sequencing errors, the TCR library protocol tagged every TCR cDNA molecule with a unique molecular identifier. Under the source paper's analysis protocol: TCR identification, UMI-based error correction and CDR3 extraction were all carried out with Decombinator tools. TCRs above a frequency of 2 per 1,000, corresponding to the top 1% of the tumor frequency distribution, were defined as expanded. Each repertoire was subsampled 100 times to 5,000 TCRs, after which Renyi diversity was computed with the R vegan package. CDR3 similarity networks were built from amino acid triplet string-kernel similarity, connecting CDR3s with pairwise similarity above 0.82. TCRdb trimmed public reads at Q25 via fastp, called clones via MiXCR and kept in-frame beta chains. Rows with a matching CDR3 protein are joined into one entry that keeps the most common DNA and genes. It is TCRdb's table, rather than the study itself, that gives the V and J calls and clone size. The sample contains around 120,000 distinct CDR3 sequences, approximately 12% of them found a single time. 16% of the sample is taken by the ten largest.

The sequence joins TRBV7-3 to TRBJ1-1; the D gene identity is not certain. The receptor was derived from a male donor with early-stage non-small cell lung cancer. The sequenced sample was PBMCs, obtained at follow-up. CDR3 sequence: CASSPVGSGTEAFF. The nucleotide sequence is given as TGTGCCAGCAGTCCAGTGGGATCTGGCACTGAAGCTTTCTTT.